This T cell receptor (beta chain) was documented in a study of liver allograft versus peripheral blood T cells. Study context: Transplanted-liver T cell receptor repertoires were compared with recipients' peripheral blood repertoires.

The CDR3 loop spans 16 amino acids. Germline lookup yields CDR1 SGHAT and CDR2 FQNNGV. V dropped 1 base and J dropped 2 bases, with 14 bases sitting between them. TCRdb re-called the reads with MiXCR, one entry per CDR3 protein. Among over 10,000 distinct CDR3 sequences listed, approximately 17% were seen once. This rearrangement joins TRBV11-2 to TRBJ1-1, with a tentative D call TRBD1 (5 bases). This receptor was taken from a human patient who had a liver transplant. Some T cells may have originated in the graft donor. The DNA for the CDR3 is TGTGCCAGCAGCTTAGTTCGGGCAGGGCTAAACACTGAAGCTTTCTTT. It codes for CASSLVRAGLNTEAFF.